The 15 T cell receptor beta chains below all came from one sample that was sequenced in a study of PD-1 blockade in mismatch repair-deficient tumors (dated by TCRdb to the late 2010s). Read against the paper, the sample's time point label means: roughly 10-day in vitro stimulation with candidate mutation-associated neoantigen peptide 1. The library came from the immunoSEQ multiplex PCR assay. The immuneACCESS repertoire file appears here via TCRdb, limited to in-frame rearrangements. These files lack a portion of the clones; in checked studies, under half of the deficit traces to unresolved V genes, and the cause of the others is not known. The sample records approximately 10,000 clones, more than 75% of which are singletons. The top ten hold 14% to 15% of the sample. No cognate antigen is known for these TCRs. Material: cells cultured in vitro, obtained from a patient treated with pembrolizumab. The receptors were sampled from an adult with mismatch repair-deficient cancer.

V and J are TRBV5-1 and TRBJ2-1, with D tentatively TRBD2 (6 bases). This CDR3 region has 15 residues. CDR1 and CDR2 (germline): SGHRS, YFSETQ. The germline V and J ends were trimmed by 0 bases and 8 bases, with 15 bases remaining between them. CDR3 residues: CASSLDGRGGHEQFF. The CDR3 DNA reads TGCGCCAGCAGCTTGGACGGGAGAGGCGGCCATGAGCAGTTCTTC.

This clone was seen a handful of times. The chain has TRBV2 and TRBJ2-1; D remains ambiguous. The V end was cut by 9 bases, the J end by 8 bases, with 11 bases between. The CDR3 loop spans 11 amino acids. Germline CDR1 SNHLY, CDR2 FYNNEI. This chain's CDR3 is CARGRPDEQFF. CDR3 coding DNA: TGTGCCAGGGGTAGGCCCGATGAGCAGTTCTTC.

The V gene is TRBV4-2, the J gene TRBJ1-3; no clear D. Germline CDR1 is LGHNA and CDR2 is YNFKEQ. CDR3 length: 15 amino acids. V dropped 0 bases and J dropped 2 bases, with 8 bases sitting between them. Here the CDR3 reads CASSQDLGPGNTIYF. The CDR3 DNA reads TGTGCCAGCAGCCAAGATTTAGGGCCTGGAAACACCATATATTTT.

The rearrangement uses TRBV5-4 and TRBJ1-1; the D is unclear. The germline V gene has CDR1 SGHNT and CDR2 YYREEE (reference sequence). V lost 0 bases and J 5 bases, leaving 8 bases between the germline ends. This CDR3 comprises 13 residues. The CDR3 protein is CASSLALGTEAFF. The CDR3 nucleotides read TGTGCCAGCAGCTTGGCCCTGGGGACTGAAGCTTTCTTT. The full variable domain, its missing parts supplied by reference TRBV5-4 and TRBJ1-1, is ETGVTQSPTHLIKTRGQQVTLRCSSQSGHNTVSWYQQALGQGPQFIFQYYREEENGRGNFPPRFSGLQFPNYSSELNVNALELDDSALYLCASSLALGTEAFFGQGTRLTVV.

The V gene is TRBV30, the J gene TRBJ1-2, with 7 bases aligning to TRBD1. The germline gives CDR1 GTSNPN, CDR2 SVGIG (reference sequence). V was pared by 1 base and J by 4 bases, with 15 bases of the junction left unmatched. The length of the CDR3 is 17 residues. As DNA, the CDR3 is TGTGCCTGGAGTGGGGAGACAGGGCCATCCTTTCTCTATGGCTACACCTTC. Protein sequence: CAWSGETGPSFLYGYTF.

The gene calls are TRBV28 and TRBJ2-5; weak D call: TRBD1 (6 bases). The V gene lost 7 bases and the J gene lost 5 bases, with 26 bases spanning the gap. The CDR3 contains 17 residues. From germline, CDR1 is MDHEN and CDR2 SYDVKM. The CDR3 region has the DNA TGTGCCAGCAAACAACCTAACGCAGGGGCCTCAGGGGAGACCCAGTACTTC. Amino acids: CASKQPNAGASGETQYF.

The V and J genes are TRBV2 and TRBJ1-4; D ambiguous. Germline assignment: CDR1 SNHLY and CDR2 FYNNEI. The CDR3 loop spans 17 amino acids. The V gene lost 3 bases and the J gene lost 7 bases, with 21 bases spanning the gap. CDR3 nucleotides: TGTGCCAGCAGTGATTCCCTCCCACCCCTGAGCGGTGAAAAACTGTTTTTT. Its protein product is CASSDSLPPLSGEKLFF.

V and J are TRBV4-1 and TRBJ2-3, with 10 bases identical to TRBD2. CDR1 is MGHRA and CDR2 is YSYEKL in the germline V gene. Trimming removed 4 bases from V and 0 bases from J; junction bases left unmatched: 7. The CDR3 length is 17 residues. The CDR3 nucleotides are TGCGCCAGCAGCCCGAGGGCTAGCGGGAGTAGCACAGATACGCAGTATTTT. Translating it yields CASSPRASGSSTDTQYF.

The chain is built from TRBV28 and TRBJ1-2; 10 positions match TRBD1. J gave up 5 bases and V 9 bases, and 6 bases lay outside the gene matches. This CDR3 has 13 amino acids. Germline loops: CDR1 MDHEN, CDR2 SYDVKM. CDR3 sequence (DNA): TGTGCCAGTTGGACAGGGGGATTTTATGGCTACACCTTC. The encoded protein is CASWTGGFYGYTF.

The genes are TRBV4-1 and TRBJ1-2; possible D gene TRBD1, 6 bases. V dropped 3 bases and J dropped 4 bases, with 9 bases sitting between them. Germline loops: CDR1 MGHRA, CDR2 YSYEKL. CDR3 length equals 13 residues. This chain's CDR3 is CASSQVGAYGYTF. DNA of the CDR3: TGCGCCAGCAGCCAGGTGGGGGCCTATGGCTACACCTTC.

The rearrangement uses TRBV11-3 and TRBJ2-1, with a tentative D call TRBD1 (5 bases). This CDR3 has 14 amino acids. V was pared by 1 base and J by 8 bases, with 12 bases between. Germline V CDR1 and CDR2: SGHNT, YENEEA. CDR3 DNA: TGTGCCAGCAGCTTAGGACAGTTTTTTGATGAGCAGTTCTTC. Its protein is CASSLGQFFDEQFF.

V and J are TRBV25-1 and TRBJ1-2, with a weak D call TRBD1 (6 bases). Germline CDR1 MGHDK, CDR2 SYGVNS. V lost 7 bases to trimming and J lost 6 bases, with 12 bases between them. This CDR3 is built from 12 residues. Here the CDR3 DNA reads TGTGCCAGCAAGCAAACAGGGAATGGCTACACCTTC. Protein: CASKQTGNGYTF.

This chain connects TRBV6-4 to TRBJ2-1; no clear D. Between the trimmed V and J ends, which lost 2 bases and 4 bases, there was a span of 6 bases. CDR3 length: 13 residues. Germline CDR1 is MRHNA and CDR2 is SNTAGT. The CDR3 sequence: CASSDSPYNEQFF. The CDR3 DNA follows: TGTGCCAGCAGTGACAGCCCGTACAATGAGCAGTTCTTC.

This clone was counted between two and nine times. The chain links TRBV28 to TRBJ1-3, with 9 bases fitting TRBD1. Per the germline V gene, CDR1 is MDHEN and CDR2 is SYDVKM. The CDR3 runs 22 residues. After removal of 4 bases from V and 0 bases from J, the junction contained 22 bases not matched to a gene. The CDR3 reads CASSSLRGRDRETLHSGNTIYF. The CDR3 DNA sequence: TGTGCCAGCAGTTCCCTACGCGGCCGGGACAGGGAAACCCTCCACTCTGGAAACACCATATATTTT. Complete variable domain (other parts from reference TRBV28 and TRBJ1-3): DVKVTQSSRYLVKRTGEKVFLECVQDMDHENMFWYRQDPGLGLRLIYFSYDVKMKEKGDIPEGYSVSREKKERFSLILESASTNQTSMYLCASSSLRGRDRETLHSGNTIYFGEGSWLTVV.

This clone is large. This sequence joins TRBV20-1 and TRBJ2-1; D is undetermined. Germline V gene lookup returns CDR1 DFQATT and CDR2 SNEGSKA (reference sequence). CDR3 length: 11 amino acids. Trimming shortened V by 7 bases and J by 12 bases, and 16 bases separated the two germline ends. The DNA of the CDR3 is TGCAGTGTCCGCTCGGAGCGTGGGCAGTTCTTC. It encodes CSVRSERGQFF.